Reported below is one T cell receptor beta chain. Patients who had autoimmune disease history or got systemic immunosuppression were left out. Sequencing was performed with immunoSEQ multiplex PCR; in TCRdb, only in-frame clones are kept and a portion is missing. The table has 20,000 to 25,000 clones, roughly 70% seen once; the top ten hold roughly 22%. Losses at the gene ends were 6 bases for V and 7 bases for J; bases not matched to a gene: 10. Per germline, CDR1 MNHEY and CDR2 SVGAGI. The CDR3 runs 15 residues. The sample belongs to a study of OX40 agonist ivuxolimab in advanced cancers. This TCR was recovered from an adult with an advanced solid tumor such as melanoma, head and neck, liver or kidney cancer. V is TRBV6-5 and J is TRBJ2-1; 9 bases are a match to TRBD2. The sample in question was CD4+ or CD8+ T cells sorted from blood, obtained in a trial of the OX40 agonist ivuxolimab. The CDR3 protein is CASSPIAGGRNEQFF. The CDR3 DNA follows: TGTGCCAGCAGCCCCATCGCGGGGGGGCGTAATGAGCAGTTCTTC.